A single TCR beta chain is shown here with its context. The source of the sample is a study of blood T cell repertoires in COVID-19. Measured with immunoSEQ multiplex PCR; TCRdb has only the in-frame clones, and not every one. The table has about 350,000 clones, roughly nine tenths seen once. The CDR3 consists of 16 residues. V gave up 7 bases and J gave up 5 bases; unmatched junction bases: 12. CDR1 SGHKS and CDR2 YYEKEE come from the germline V gene (reference sequence). V usage is TRBV5-5 and J usage is TRBJ2-1; 10 positions match TRBD1. Sequencing was carried out using PBMCs or T cells enriched from blood (not recorded which). The sequence was collected from a woman aged 25 to 39 who had recovered from COVID-19. CDR3 region: CASRELGTGANNEQFF. Written as DNA, the CDR3 is TGTGCCAGCCGCGAATTGGGGACAGGGGCGAACAATGAGCAGTTCTTC.